These 24 T cell receptor beta chains originate from one sample sequenced in a study of human T cells and chemical hapten exposure. The study extracted total RNA from unfractionated whole blood. TCRdb independently ran MiXCR on the 5' RACE reads; one entry per CDR3 protein. Of about 140,000 distinct CDR3 sequences listed, about 4% are singletons. Source of these receptors: a female donor in good health.

This clonotype was recorded at least ten times. The V gene is TRBV28, the J gene TRBJ1-1; D is unresolved. Trimming stripped 11 bases from V and 0 bases from J, with 10 bases between. The germline V gene encodes CDR1 MDHEN and CDR2 SYDVKM. This CDR3 contains 12 residues. CDR3 DNA sequence: TGTGCCTCCTACGGGATGAACACTGAAGCTTTCTTT. Translating it yields CASYGMNTEAFF. The full variable domain, its missing parts supplied by reference TRBV28 and TRBJ1-1, is DVKVTQSSRYLVKRTGEKVFLECVQDMDHENMFWYRQDPGLGLRLIYFSYDVKMKEKGDIPEGYSVSREKKERFSLILESASTNQTSMYLCASYGMNTEAFFGQGTRLTVV.

This clonotype was detected ten times or more. This chain links TRBV12-3 or TRBV12-4 with TRBJ1-1; 11 nucleotides align to TRBD1. CDR3 length: 16 amino acids. Trimming at V came to 6 bases and at J to 5 bases, leaving 11 bases not matched to a gene. The DNA of the CDR3 is TGTGCCAGCAGCCGCGGACAGGGGGCTGGGGGGACTGAAGCTTTCTTT. Its protein is CASSRGQGAGGTEAFF.

In its sample, this clonotype was seen many times. The V call is TRBV5-5, the J call TRBJ2-3, with D possibly TRBD2 on 5 matching bases. The length of the CDR3 is 14 residues. Germline CDR1 SGHKS, CDR2 YYEKEE (reference sequence). V was pared by 3 bases and J by 2 bases, with 10 bases between. The CDR3: CASSYGLPTDTQYF. For the CDR3, the DNA is TGTGCCAGCAGCTACGGACTGCCCACAGATACGCAGTATTTT.

In this sample, this clonotype turned up many times. CDR3: CSAPKTTGGLYGYTF. CDR3 DNA: TGCAGTGCTCCGAAAACGACAGGGGGCCTCTATGGCTACACCTTC. The V gene is TRBV20-1, the J gene TRBJ1-2; 10 nucleotides line up with TRBD1. This CDR3 spans 15 amino acids. Germline loops: CDR1 DFQATT, CDR2 SNEGSKA (reference sequence). V gave up 5 bases and J gave up 4 bases; unmatched junction bases: 10.

Notes on this clonotype: This may come from a read error, since a much larger clone is one base off. This sequence joins TRBV2 and TRBJ1-5; TRBD1 might be the D (6 bases). CDR1 and CDR2 (germline): SNHLY, FYNNEI. The CDR3 contains 15 residues. The ends were cut back, 7 bases at V and 7 bases at J, with 20 bases in the middle. For the CDR3, the DNA is TGTGCCAGCATGGAAGTGACAGGACGGTTCCAGCCCCAGCATTTT. It translates to CASMEVTGRFQPQHF.

This clonotype was recorded many times. CDR3 in DNA: TGTGCCAGTAGTGGGCTCAGACGACCGTACAATGAGCAGTTCTTC. Its translation: CASSGLRRPYNEQFF. This chain joins TRBV19 and TRBJ2-1; D is unclear. Germline V CDR1 and CDR2: LNHDA, SQIVND (reference sequence). Trimming shortened V by 5 bases and J by 4 bases, and 15 bases separated the two germline ends. This CDR3 comprises 15 residues.

A remark on this clonotype: Just one base apart from a much larger clone, this may be a read error. The chain carries TRBV6-5 and TRBJ2-7; possible D gene TRBD1, 5 bases. Germline V gene data show CDR1 as MNHEY and CDR2 as SVGAGI. With 0 bases removed from V and 0 bases from J, the gap between germline ends came to 15 bases. This CDR3 has 17 residues. The CDR3 nucleotides are TGTGCCAGCAGTTACTCAAGCAGGGCTCGTAGCTCCTACGAGCAGTACTTC. Residues: CASSYSSRARSSYEQYF.

At least ten counts were recorded for this clonotype. The chain employs TRBV15 and TRBJ1-5, with D possibly matching TRBD1 (6 bases). The germline V and J ends were trimmed by 0 bases and 3 bases, with 9 bases remaining between them. The CDR3 totals 15 residues. CDR1 is LNHNV and CDR2 is YYDKDF in the germline V gene (reference sequence). CDR3 amino acids: CATSRDRGLNQPQHF. DNA for the CDR3: TGTGCCACCAGCAGAGACAGGGGCCTCAATCAGCCCCAGCATTTT.

This clonotype was observed many times. V and J are TRBV7-2 and TRBJ2-1; D possibly corresponds to TRBD2 (6 bases). Germline CDR1 reads SGHTA; CDR2 reads FQGNSA. The CDR3 contains 15 residues. V was cut by 6 bases and J by 5 bases, with 17 bases left in between. The CDR3 sequence: CASRRRAGSNNEQFF. DNA of the CDR3: TGTGCCAGCAGGCGGAGGGCTGGATCCAACAATGAGCAGTTCTTC. Full variable domain (outside the CDR3, taken from reference TRBV7-2 and TRBJ2-1): GAGVSQSPSNKVTEKGKDVELRCDPISGHTALYWYRQSLGQGLEFLIYFQGNSAPDKSGLPSDRFSAERTGGSVSTLTIQRTQQEDSAVYLCASRRRAGSNNEQFFGPGTRLTVL.

This clonotype was counted only a few times. The rearrangement joins TRBV27 to TRBJ1-6; the D is unclear. Trimming took off 6 bases at V and 0 bases at J, with 18 bases between the two ends. This CDR3 is 18 amino acids long. From germline, CDR1 is MNHEY and CDR2 SMNVEV (reference sequence). CDR3: CASSPRWGKGSYNSPLHF. The CDR3 DNA reads as TGTGCCAGCAGCCCGCGGTGGGGAAAAGGCTCCTATAATTCACCCCTCCACTTT.

This clonotype has at least ten counts. J is TRBJ2-7 and V is TRBV20-1, with 12 bases identical to TRBD2. The CDR3 spans 16 residues. V gave up 1 base and J gave up 5 bases; unmatched junction bases: 9. The germline gives CDR1 DFQATT, CDR2 SNEGSKA (reference sequence). CDR3 protein: CSARVWASGGAHEQYF. The CDR3 DNA reads as TGCAGTGCTAGAGTCTGGGCTAGCGGGGGGGCCCACGAGCAGTACTTC.

This clonotype has ten or more counts. The rearrangement links TRBV25-1 to TRBJ1-1, with unresolved D. Germline values: CDR1 MGHDK, CDR2 SYGVNS. The V end lost 2 bases, the J end lost 12 bases, and 7 bases lay between the germline ends. The CDR3 runs to 10 residues. CDR3 nucleotides: TGTGCCAGCAGTGAAATTTCTACTTTCTTT. Its protein is CASSEISTFF.

V usage is TRBV11-2 and J usage is TRBJ2-7; 7 bases align to TRBD2. The length of the CDR3 is 18 residues. V lost 3 bases to trimming and J lost 2 bases; unmatched junction nucleotides: 16. Germline CDR1 and CDR2: SGHAT and FQNNGV. CDR3 coding DNA: TGTGCCAGCAGCTTCGGGCTCAAGGGAGGGCACTCCCCCTACGAGCAGTACTTC. Translating it yields CASSFGLKGGHSPYEQYF.

In this sample, this clonotype turned up many times. This CDR3 reads CASSFVKILKYSNQPQHF. CDR3 nucleotides: TGTGCCAGCAGCTTCGTAAAGATTTTAAAGTATAGCAATCAGCCCCAGCATTTT. The V gene is TRBV7-3, the J gene TRBJ1-5; D unresolved. The CDR3 consists of 18 residues. The V gene's germline CDR1 is SGHTA and CDR2 FQGTGA. Trimming removed 3 bases at V and 0 bases at J, with 18 bases between. Drawing the rest from reference TRBV7-3 and TRBJ1-5, the complete variable domain is GAGVSQTPSNKVTEKGKYVELRCDPISGHTALYWYRQSLGQGPEFLIYFQGTGAADDSGLPNDRFFAVRPEGSVSTLKIQRTERGDSAVYLCASSFVKILKYSNQPQHFGDGTRLSIL.

This chain connects TRBV19 to TRBJ2-2, with a possible D match to TRBD1 (6 bases). Germline CDR1 reads LNHDA; CDR2 reads SQIVND (reference sequence). Trimming pared 6 bases from V and 0 bases from J, leaving 8 bases between. This CDR3 comprises 14 residues. The CDR3 loop reads CASRRQANTGELFF. The CDR3, as DNA: TGTGCCAGTAGGCGACAGGCGAACACCGGGGAGCTGTTTTTT. Drawing the rest from reference TRBV19 and TRBJ2-2, the complete variable domain is DGGITQSPKYLFRKEGQNVTLSCEQNLNHDAMYWYRQDPGQGLRLIYYSQIVNDFQKGDIAEGYSVSREKKESFPLTVTSAQKNPTAFYLCASRRQANTGELFFGEGSRLTVL.

This clonotype appeared many times. This chain uses TRBV4-2 with TRBJ2-4; D unresolved. The CDR3 runs 11 residues. Trimming left V 3 bases short and J 9 bases short, with 6 bases between. Germline V lookup: CDR1 LGHNA, CDR2 YNFKEQ. CDR3 protein: CASSQPPIQYF. The DNA for the CDR3 is TGTGCCAGCAGCCAGCCCCCCATTCAGTACTTC.

This clonotype occurred many times. V gene TRBV3-1 combines with J gene TRBJ2-3; D is undetermined. The V end was cut by 0 bases, the J end by 0 bases, with 7 bases between. This CDR3 comprises 15 residues. The germline V gene encodes CDR1 LGHDT and CDR2 YNNKEL (reference sequence). The DNA for the CDR3 is TGTGCCAGCAGCCAAGATATGCCGAGCACAGATACGCAGTATTTT. The encoded protein is CASSQDMPSTDTQYF.

This clonotype occurred many times. CDR3 protein: CASSPRRELGYTF. CDR3 nucleotides: TGTGCCAGCTCACCGAGAAGGGAACTAGGCTACACCTTC. This chain connects TRBV18 to TRBJ1-2; D remains ambiguous. V shed 3 bases and J shed 8 bases, with 13 bases lying between them. CDR1 KGHSH and CDR2 LQKENI come from the germline V gene. There are 13 residues in the CDR3.

This clonotype was observed at least ten times. V usage is TRBV19 and J usage is TRBJ1-5, with 8 bases that match TRBD1. Germline lookup yields CDR1 LNHDA and CDR2 SQIVND (reference sequence). Trimming at V came to 0 bases and at J to 6 bases, leaving 4 bases not matched to a gene. The CDR3 spans 15 residues. CDR3 in amino acids: CASSIEDRARQPQHF. DNA of the CDR3: TGTGCCAGTAGTATAGAGGACAGGGCACGTCAGCCCCAGCATTTT.

This clonotype was seen repeatedly, ten times or more. V usage is TRBV5-1 and J usage is TRBJ1-1, with TRBD1 matching 8 bases. The CDR3 length is 13 residues. V was pared by 5 bases and J by 3 bases, with 3 bases of the junction left unmatched. The V gene's germline CDR1 is SGHRS and CDR2 YFSETQ. The CDR3 region has the DNA TGCGCCAGCAGTGGACAGGGAGACACTGAAGCTTTCTTT. Protein product: CASSGQGDTEAFF.

This clonotype was found many times. CDR3 nucleotide sequence: TGCAGTGCCGGAATTGGCAGGGGGTACTCTGGGGCCAACGTCCTGACTTTC. Protein sequence: CSAGIGRGYSGANVLTF. The V gene is TRBV20-1, the J gene TRBJ2-6, with 7 bases that match TRBD1. With V trimmed by 6 bases and J by 0 bases, 11 bases remained unmatched. Germline CDR1 DFQATT, CDR2 SNEGSKA (reference sequence). The length of the CDR3 is 17 residues.

This clonotype has ten or more counts. The genes are TRBV20-1 and TRBJ1-2, with D perhaps TRBD1 (5 bases). Germline CDR1 and CDR2: DFQATT and SNEGSKA (reference sequence). This CDR3 comprises 13 residues. V shed 0 bases and J shed 8 bases, with 13 bases lying between them. The CDR3 sequence is CSARDRVSRGYTF. For the CDR3, the DNA is TGCAGTGCTAGAGACAGGGTGTCTCGCGGCTACACCTTC.

This clonotype has a count of ten or more. This CDR3 is CASSLSSSGYQPQHF. The DNA for the CDR3 is TGTGCCAGCAGCCTCAGCTCATCGGGGTATCAGCCCCAGCATTTT. This chain uses TRBV3-1 with TRBJ1-5; D gene ambiguous. V lost 4 bases and J 5 bases, leaving 15 bases between the germline ends. Germline V lookup: CDR1 LGHDT, CDR2 YNNKEL (reference sequence). The CDR3 runs 15 residues.

Comments on this clonotype: A much larger clone sits a single nucleotide away, making a read error possible. The V and J genes are TRBV9 and TRBJ2-7, with D perhaps assigned TRBD1 or TRBD2 (5 bases each). CDR3 length: 15 amino acids. Germline V lookup: CDR1 SGDLS, CDR2 YYNGEE. The CDR3 coding sequence is TGTGCCAGCAGCGTAGCCCCAGGGAGCTCCGACGAGCAGTACTTC. Protein sequence: CASSVAPGSSDEQYF. Together with reference TRBV9 and TRBJ2-7, the CDR3 gives the full variable domain: DSGVTQTPKHLITATGQRVTLRCSPRSGDLSVYWYQQSLDQGLQFLIQYYNGEERAKGNILERFSAQQFPDLHSELNLSSLELGDSALYFCASSVAPGSSDEQYFGPGTRLTVT.